A selection of T cell receptor beta chains follows, all from one sample in a study of human T cells and chemical hapten exposure. TCRdb reprocessed the RACE reads with MiXCR, giving one entry per CDR3 protein. The sample consists of around 80,000 distinct CDR3 sequences, about 6.3% of them appearing once. The sample in question was whole blood, obtained in connection with sensitization to the hapten diphenylcyclopropenone (DPC). All receptors derive from a woman aged 30 to 39 with alopecia areata. Some clones in this sample may be carry-over from other donors' samples. Both conserved end residues are part of each CDR3. The order of the fields is clone size, V gene, J gene, D gene, CDR3 DNA, CDR3 protein. D genes are given only for firm matches. Size is stated for part of the rows, as once, few or many counts, or as a class when the clone is expanded.

size: -
V: TRBV12-3/TRBV12-4
J: TRBJ2-1
D: TRBD2
DNA: TGTGCCAGCAGTCCGGGGACTAGCGGGGCCTACAATGAGCAGTTCTTC
CDR3: CASSPGTSGAYNEQFF

size: -
V: TRBV20-1
J: TRBJ2-1
D: TRBD2
DNA: TGCAGTGCTAGAGATTACGACGGGGCTAGCGGGGCCCAGGATGAGCAGTTCTTC
CDR3: CSARDYDGASGAQDEQFF

size: many
V: TRBV28
J: TRBJ2-7
D: -
DNA: TGTGCCAGCAGTTTGAGGGGTGCGGGCTCCTACGAGCAGTACTTC
CDR3: CASSLRGAGSYEQYF

size: -
V: TRBV30
J: TRBJ1-1
D: -
DNA: TGTGCGCTGGATAACCGGGGAACTGAAGCTTTCTTT
CDR3: CALDNRGTEAFF

size: many
V: TRBV11-2
J: TRBJ2-7
D: -
DNA: TGTGCCAGCAGCTTAGGCAAGGGCTACGAGCAGTACTTC
CDR3: CASSLGKGYEQYF

size: many
V: TRBV29-1
J: TRBJ2-5
D: -
DNA: TGCAGCGTCCAGCGACAGGACCAAGAGACCCAGTACTTC
CDR3: CSVQRQDQETQYF

size: -
V: TRBV12-3/TRBV12-4
J: TRBJ2-1
D: TRBD2
DNA: TGTGCCAGCAGTTCAGTAGCGGGGGCGTCCCATGAGCAGTTCTTC
CDR3: CASSSVAGASHEQFF

size: few
V: TRBV6-6
J: TRBJ2-7
D: -
DNA: TGTGCCAGCAGTACCCACTCCTACGAGCAGTACTTC
CDR3: CASSTHSYEQYF

size: many
V: TRBV20-1
J: TRBJ2-3
D: -
DNA: TGCCTGACACCCACCGATGATACGCAGTATTTT
CDR3: CLTPTDDTQYF

size: many
V: TRBV20-1
J: TRBJ2-1
D: TRBD2
DNA: TGCAGTGCTAGCGGGACTAGCGGCGAGAGCTCCTACAATGAGCAGTTCTTC
CDR3: CSASGTSGESSYNEQFF

size: few
V: TRBV7-2
J: TRBJ1-1
D: -
DNA: TGTGCCAGCAGCTTAGTTGATGGCTCAGGGATGAACACTGAAGCTTTCTTT
CDR3: CASSLVDGSGMNTEAFF

size: many
V: TRBV29-1
J: TRBJ2-1
D: -
DNA: TGCAGCGTTGCAGGGTTCAATGAGCAGTTCTTC
CDR3: CSVAGFNEQFF

size: many
V: TRBV20-1
J: TRBJ2-7
D: TRBD1
DNA: TGCAGTGCAGCTTACCGGACAGGGATCTCCTACGAGCAGTACTTC
CDR3: CSAAYRTGISYEQYF

size: -
V: TRBV29-1
J: TRBJ1-1
D: -
DNA: TGCAGCGTTGTATGGGGGGCGTTTGGCACTGAAGCTTTCTTT
CDR3: CSVVWGAFGTEAFF

size: -
V: TRBV18
J: TRBJ2-3
D: -
DNA: TGTGCCAGCCGCCGGGCGTCCGTCCTTTCAGATACGCAGTATTTT
CDR3: CASRRASVLSDTQYF

size: few
V: TRBV30
J: TRBJ1-5
D: -
DNA: TGTGCCTGGAGTGTGACCGGCCAGCCCCAGCATTTT
CDR3: CAWSVTGQPQHF

size: -
V: TRBV3-1
J: TRBJ2-2
D: -
DNA: TGTGCCAGCAGGTATATGGACACCGGGGAGCTGTTTTTT
CDR3: CASRYMDTGELFF

size: few
V: TRBV30
J: TRBJ2-4
D: TRBD2
DNA: TGTGCCTGGAGTCCGAGCGGGGGGGCGGGACTGAACATTCAGTACTTC
CDR3: CAWSPSGGAGLNIQYF

size: -
V: TRBV12-3/TRBV12-4
J: TRBJ1-5
D: -
DNA: TGTGCCAGCAGATCGGCGACCCCGCCCCAGCCCCAGCATTTT
CDR3: CASRSATPPQPQHF

size: few
V: TRBV6-6
J: TRBJ1-1
D: -
DNA: TGTGCCAGCAGTTTCCAGGGGCCGACTGAAGCTTTCTTT
CDR3: CASSFQGPTEAFF

size: few
V: TRBV3-1
J: TRBJ1-1
D: -
DNA: TGTGCCAGCAGCCTAGGGCAACGGACTGAAGCTTTCTTT
CDR3: CASSLGQRTEAFF

size: many
V: TRBV12-3/TRBV12-4
J: TRBJ1-4
D: -
DNA: TGTGCCAGCAGGAACCCCCCTAATGAAAAACTGTTTTTT
CDR3: CASRNPPNEKLFF

size: -
V: TRBV2
J: TRBJ1-2
D: TRBD1
DNA: TGTGCCAGCAGTGAGGACAGGGGGAACTATGGCTACACCTTC
CDR3: CASSEDRGNYGYTF

size: -
V: TRBV30
J: TRBJ1-2
D: -
DNA: TGTGCCTGGAGCTACGTGGCAGGGTGGAGCTACACCTTC
CDR3: CAWSYVAGWSYTF

size: few
V: TRBV7-9
J: TRBJ2-5
D: TRBD1
DNA: TGTGCCAGCAGCCATGGACAGGGGTTTGAGACCCAGTACTTC
CDR3: CASSHGQGFETQYF

size: few
V: TRBV5-4
J: TRBJ2-7
D: TRBD2
DNA: TGTGCCAGCAGCTTGTATAGCGGGGCGGAGCAGTACTTC
CDR3: CASSLYSGAEQYF

size: -
V: TRBV12-3/TRBV12-4
J: TRBJ1-1
D: -
DNA: TGTGCCAGCAGTTTGTCCCAGGATAAGGATGAAGCTTTCTTT
CDR3: CASSLSQDKDEAFF

size: many
V: TRBV21-1
J: TRBJ1-5
D: -
DNA: TGTGCCAGCAGCAGGCACACCCCCAATCAGCCCCAGCATTTT
CDR3: CASSRHTPNQPQHF

size: many
V: TRBV18
J: TRBJ2-3
D: -
DNA: TGTGCCAGCTCACGGGGGGTCGGAACAGATACGCAGTATTTT
CDR3: CASSRGVGTDTQYF

size: few
V: TRBV5-1
J: TRBJ1-1
D: -
DNA: TGCGCCAGCAGCCCCCGGGGCCTAAACACTGAAGCTTTCTTT
CDR3: CASSPRGLNTEAFF

size: many
V: TRBV29-1
J: TRBJ2-5
D: -
DNA: TGCAGCGTTGGACGGTATCAAGAGACCCAGTACTTC
CDR3: CSVGRYQETQYF

size: -
V: TRBV7-2
J: TRBJ1-5
D: -
DNA: TGTGCCAGCAGCTTAGATCTAGGTGACGGTAATCAGCCCCAGCATTTT
CDR3: CASSLDLGDGNQPQHF

size: many
V: TRBV9
J: TRBJ1-3
D: -
DNA: TGTGCCAGCAGCGTAGGATACTCTGGAAACACCATATATTTT
CDR3: CASSVGYSGNTIYF

size: -
V: TRBV5-4
J: TRBJ2-2
D: TRBD1
DNA: TGTGCCAGCAGCTTGATCGGGCAGGGGGTAGCCGGGGAGCTGTTTTTT
CDR3: CASSLIGQGVAGELFF

size: many
V: TRBV14
J: TRBJ2-3
D: -
DNA: TGTGCCAGCAGCCCCGGCCCCCCCAGGCATACGCAGTATTTT
CDR3: CASSPGPPRHTQYF

size: few
V: TRBV30
J: TRBJ1-6
D: -
DNA: TGTGCCTGGAGTGTATCCCAGGGGTATAATTCACCCCTCCACTTT
CDR3: CAWSVSQGYNSPLHF

size: few
V: TRBV2
J: TRBJ2-6
D: -
DNA: TGTGCCAGCAGAGGCTCTGGGGCTGGGGCCAACGTCCTGACTTTC
CDR3: CASRGSGAGANVLTF

size: many
V: TRBV29-1
J: TRBJ2-5
D: TRBD1
DNA: TGCAGCGTCGTTAGGGGGCCCCAAGAGACCCAGTACTTC
CDR3: CSVVRGPQETQYF

size: -
V: TRBV6-5
J: TRBJ1-1
D: -
DNA: TGTGCCAGCAGAAAAAGAGGGACTGAAGCTTTCTTT
CDR3: CASRKRGTEAFF

size: -
V: TRBV7-9
J: TRBJ1-2
D: -
DNA: TGTGCCAGCAGCTTGGGTCGGGAGATAACCTATGGCTACACCTTC
CDR3: CASSLGREITYGYTF

size: few
V: TRBV7-2
J: TRBJ1-3
D: TRBD1
DNA: TGTGCCAGCAGCTTAGGTGCGACCGGGACAGGCACTGGAAACACCATATATTTT
CDR3: CASSLGATGTGTGNTIYF

size: many
V: TRBV6-6
J: TRBJ1-2
D: -
DNA: TGTGCCAGCAGTTACACCCAGGACTATGGCTACACCTTC
CDR3: CASSYTQDYGYTF

size: many
V: TRBV7-9
J: TRBJ1-5
D: -
DNA: TGTGCCAGCAGCATTGAAGGTCCCCAGGAGCCCCAGCATTTT
CDR3: CASSIEGPQEPQHF

size: many
V: TRBV3-1
J: TRBJ1-2
D: TRBD1
DNA: TGTGCCAGCAGCTGGGACAGGGTTAACTATGGCTACACCTTC
CDR3: CASSWDRVNYGYTF